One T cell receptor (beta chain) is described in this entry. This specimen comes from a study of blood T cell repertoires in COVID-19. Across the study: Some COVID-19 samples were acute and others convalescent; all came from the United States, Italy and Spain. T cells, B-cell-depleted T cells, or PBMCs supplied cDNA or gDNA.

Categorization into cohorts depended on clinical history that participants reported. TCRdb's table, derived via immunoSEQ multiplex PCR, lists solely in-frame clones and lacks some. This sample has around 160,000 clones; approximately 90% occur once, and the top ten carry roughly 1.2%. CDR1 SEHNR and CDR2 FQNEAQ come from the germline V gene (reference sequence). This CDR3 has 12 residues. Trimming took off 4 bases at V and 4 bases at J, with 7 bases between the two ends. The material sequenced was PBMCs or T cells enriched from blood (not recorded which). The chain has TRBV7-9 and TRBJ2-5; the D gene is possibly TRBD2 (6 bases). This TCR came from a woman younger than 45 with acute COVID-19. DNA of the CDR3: TGTGCCAGCAGCTACGGGGGAGAGACCCAGTACTTC. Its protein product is CASSYGGETQYF.